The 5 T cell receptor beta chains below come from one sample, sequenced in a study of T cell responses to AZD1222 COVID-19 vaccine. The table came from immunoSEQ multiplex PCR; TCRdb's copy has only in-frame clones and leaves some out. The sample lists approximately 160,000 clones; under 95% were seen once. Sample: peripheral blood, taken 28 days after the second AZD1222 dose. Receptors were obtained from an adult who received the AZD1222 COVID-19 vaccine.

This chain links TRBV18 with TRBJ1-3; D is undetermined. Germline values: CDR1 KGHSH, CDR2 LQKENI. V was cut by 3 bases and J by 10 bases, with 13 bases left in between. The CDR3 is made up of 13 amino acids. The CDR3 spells CASSPPARGTIYF. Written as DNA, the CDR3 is TGTGCCAGCTCACCGCCGGCTCGCGGGACCATATATTTT.

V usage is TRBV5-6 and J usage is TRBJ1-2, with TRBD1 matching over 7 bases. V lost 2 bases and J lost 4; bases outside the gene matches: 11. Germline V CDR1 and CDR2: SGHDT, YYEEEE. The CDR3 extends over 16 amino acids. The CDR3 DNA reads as TGTGCCAGCAGCTTTCTCTCGGGGGACAGCCTCTATGGCTACACCTTC. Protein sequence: CASSFLSGDSLYGYTF.

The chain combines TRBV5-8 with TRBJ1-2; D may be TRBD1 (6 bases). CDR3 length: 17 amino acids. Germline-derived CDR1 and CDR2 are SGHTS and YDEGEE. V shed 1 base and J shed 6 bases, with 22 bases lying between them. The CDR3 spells CASSLSPGLGGLDGYTF. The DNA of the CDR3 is TGTGCCAGCAGCTTGTCGCCGGGCCTCGGGGGGCTGGATGGCTACACCTTC.

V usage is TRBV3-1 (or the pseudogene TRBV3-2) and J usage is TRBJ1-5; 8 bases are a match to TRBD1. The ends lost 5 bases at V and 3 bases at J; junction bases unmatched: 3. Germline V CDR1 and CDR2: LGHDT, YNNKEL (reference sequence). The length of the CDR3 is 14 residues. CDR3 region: CASSSGQDNQPQHF. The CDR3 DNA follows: TGTGCCAGCAGCTCGGGACAGGACAATCAGCCCCAGCATTTT.

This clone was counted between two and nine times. CDR3 nucleotides: TGCGCCAGCAGCCAAGATGGAACTAGTCACTACGAGCAGTACTTC. As protein: CASSQDGTSHYEQYF. V is TRBV4-1 and J is TRBJ2-7, with D perhaps matching TRBD2 (5 bases). Germline CDR1 and CDR2: MGHRA and YSYEKL. CDR3 length: 15 amino acids. The V end lost 0 bases, the J end lost 3 bases, and 12 bases lay between the germline ends.